Shown below are 21 T cell receptor beta chains from a single sample sequenced in a study of blood T cell repertoires in COVID-19. This table comes from immunoSEQ multiplex PCR, and its TCRdb copy is limited to in-frame clones, with some not included. Counted here are over 40,000 clones, 86% occurring once; the ten biggest clones make up approximately 2.6%. The sample comprised peripheral blood. These receptors were obtained from a man at least 80 years old with acute or convalescent COVID-19.

This chain joins TRBV3-1 (or the pseudogene TRBV3-2) and TRBJ1-2, with a weak D call TRBD1 (5 bases). The V end lost 4 bases, the J end lost 11 bases, and 11 bases lay between the germline ends. CDR1 and CDR2 (germline): LGHDT, YNNKEL (reference sequence). The CDR3 extends over 11 amino acids. DNA of the CDR3: TGTGCCAGCAGCCCCGGCGGGGGGTACACCTTC. This encodes CASSPGGGYTF.

The chain links TRBV9 to TRBJ2-1; possible D gene TRBD1, 7 bases. Germline CDR1 reads SGDLS; CDR2 reads YYNGEE. The CDR3 has 17 amino acids. V was shortened by 0 bases and J by 0 bases, with 13 bases between the two germline ends. The CDR3 loop reads CASSVGGDSFSYNEQFF. In DNA, the CDR3 is TGTGCCAGCAGCGTAGGCGGGGACAGTTTCTCCTACAATGAGCAGTTCTTC.

The chain employs TRBV6-6 and TRBJ1-2; D is unresolved. Trimming shortened V by 2 bases and J by 6 bases, and 7 bases separated the two germline ends. The CDR3 contains 12 residues. Germline V gives CDR1 MNHNY, CDR2 SVGAGI (reference sequence). Here the CDR3 DNA reads TGTGCCAGCAGTTACGAGGCGGATGGCTACACCTTC. This codes for CASSYEADGYTF.

CDR3 region: CASSLSLSDRVQNIQYF. The CDR3 region has the DNA TGTGCCAGCAGTTTATCCCTTTCGGACAGGGTTCAAAACATTCAGTACTTC. The chain links TRBV27 to TRBJ2-4, with TRBD1 identical over 8 bases. The J segment lost 5 bases and the V segment lost 0 bases, leaving 9 bases of the junction unmatched. The CDR3 loop spans 17 amino acids. Germline CDR1 MNHEY, CDR2 SMNVEV (reference sequence).

V gene TRBV7-2 combines with J gene TRBJ2-4; D may be TRBD1 (6 bases). Germline values: CDR1 SGHTA, CDR2 FQGNSA. This CDR3 contains 15 residues. V lost 2 bases and J 1 base, leaving 9 bases between the germline ends. CDR3 DNA: TGTGCCAGCAGCTTAAACAGGGTGGCCAAAAACATTCAGTACTTC. It translates to CASSLNRVAKNIQYF. The variable domain in full, completed from reference TRBV7-2 and TRBJ2-4, reads GAGVSQSPSNKVTEKGKDVELRCDPISGHTALYWYRQSLGQGLEFLIYFQGNSAPDKSGLPSDRFSAERTGGSVSTLTIQRTQQEDSAVYLCASSLNRVAKNIQYFGAGTRLSVL.

The V and J genes are TRBV14 and TRBJ1-1, with 8 bases lining up with TRBD1. This CDR3 contains 14 residues. V shed 4 bases and J 7 bases; nucleotides not matched to a gene: 8. Germline loops: CDR1 SGHDN, CDR2 FVKESK. The CDR3 loop is CASSRGQGGFEAFF. The CDR3 coding sequence is TGTGCCAGCAGCCGAGGACAGGGTGGATTTGAAGCTTTCTTT.

The chain is built from TRBV5-1 and TRBJ1-5, with D maybe TRBD1 (5 bases). In germline, CDR1 is SGHRS, CDR2 YFSETQ. V lost 2 bases, J lost 6 bases, and 12 bases lay in between. This CDR3 comprises 14 residues. CDR3 nucleotide sequence: TGCGCCAGCAGCTTTGGGGCCTCAGGTCAGCCCCAGCATTTT. Translation gives CASSFGASGQPQHF.

The rearrangement links TRBV10-2 to TRBJ2-5; tentatively, D is TRBD1 (7 bases). This CDR3 spans 13 amino acids. CDR1 is WSHSY and CDR2 is SAAADI in the germline V gene. V lost 8 bases and J lost 3, with 13 bases in between. The DNA for the CDR3 is TGCGCCAGCCGGAGGGGGACAGAAGAGACCCAGTACTTC. Amino acid sequence: CASRRGTEETQYF.

CDR3 region: CASSIPGQGARQPQHF. The CDR3 DNA sequence: TGTGCCAGTAGTATCCCTGGACAGGGGGCTAGACAGCCCCAGCATTTT. The chain carries TRBV19 and TRBJ1-5, with TRBD1 matching over 11 bases. The CDR3 covers 16 residues. Per the germline V gene, CDR1 is LNHDA and CDR2 is SQIVND (reference sequence). Trimming cost V 3 bases and J 7 bases; bases outside gene matches: 8.

J is TRBJ1-2 and V is TRBV27, with a possible D match to TRBD1 (6 bases). V lost 3 bases and J lost 4, with 15 bases in between. The germline gives CDR1 MNHEY, CDR2 SMNVEV (reference sequence). The CDR3 has 15 amino acids. CDR3 nucleotide sequence: TGTGCCAGCAGTTTTTCCCTAGGGGGGGCCTATGGCTACACCTTC. This translates into CASSFSLGGAYGYTF.

V is TRBV19 and J is TRBJ2-5; tentatively, D is TRBD1 (5 bases). V shed 1 base and J shed 3 bases, with 9 bases lying between them. The germline gives CDR1 LNHDA, CDR2 SQIVND (reference sequence). This CDR3 has 14 residues. The CDR3 bases are TGTGCCAGTAGTATAGGGGGCCTCAAAGAGACCCAGTACTTC. Translated, it gives CASSIGGLKETQYF.

V is TRBV9 and J is TRBJ1-2; 8 positions match TRBD1. The junction had 8 bases not matched to a gene; V was cut back by 4 bases and J by 3 bases. The CDR3 is 15 amino acids. The V gene's germline CDR1 is SGDLS and CDR2 YYNGEE. CDR3 sequence reads: CASSPGAGGDYGYTF. The CDR3 DNA reads TGTGCCAGCAGCCCTGGGGCAGGGGGCGACTATGGCTACACCTTC.

V usage is TRBV3-1 (or the pseudogene TRBV3-2) and J usage is TRBJ2-1; tentatively, D is TRBD2 (6 bases). Germline loops: CDR1 LGHDT, CDR2 YNNKEL (reference sequence). This CDR3 has 15 residues. The V end was cut by 4 bases, the J end by 4 bases, with 14 bases between. DNA for the CDR3: TGTGCCAGCAGCCCACGACCCGGAGGGTACAATGAGCAGTTCTTC. Translated, it gives CASSPRPGGYNEQFF.

The chain uses TRBV14 and TRBJ1-3, with 7 bases lining up with TRBD1. The V and J ends lost 5 bases and 0 bases, in that order; junction bases with no gene match: 7. Germline V gene sequence: CDR1 SGHDN, CDR2 FVKESK. The CDR3 is 16 amino acids. CDR3 DNA sequence: TGTGCCAGCAGCTTTTGGGACAGAGTCTCTGGAAACACCATATATTTT. It yields the protein CASSFWDRVSGNTIYF.

This clone was counted a few times. This chain connects TRBV6-6 to TRBJ2-1; TRBD2 matches 9 bases. Germline lookup yields CDR1 MNHNY and CDR2 SVGAGI (reference sequence). After removal of 7 bases from V and 4 bases from J, the junction contained 8 bases not matched to a gene. The CDR3 totals 15 residues. The CDR3 sequence is CASTVTSGPYNEQFF. The CDR3 DNA reads TGTGCCAGCACCGTAACTAGCGGGCCTTACAATGAGCAGTTCTTC.

The V and J genes are TRBV5-1 and TRBJ2-3, with D possibly matching TRBD2 (7 bases). The germline V gene has CDR1 SGHRS and CDR2 YFSETQ. Between the trimmed V and J ends, which lost 10 bases and 2 bases, there was a span of 17 bases. The CDR3 spans 14 residues. CDR3 sequence reads: CAPEEGGPTDTQYF. The CDR3 nucleotides read TGCGCCCCGGAGGAGGGGGGGCCCACAGATACGCAGTATTTT.

V is TRBV4-3 and J is TRBJ1-3, with a tentative D call TRBD1 (6 bases). Germline V gene data show CDR1 as LGHNA and CDR2 as YSLEER. CDR3 length: 16 amino acids. V was clipped by 0 bases and J by 0 bases, with 9 bases between them. This CDR3 is CASSQDVGASGNTIYF. CDR3 nucleotide sequence: TGCGCCAGCAGCCAAGATGTGGGGGCCTCTGGAAACACCATATATTTT.

CDR3 loop: CASRGGSNQPQHF. The DNA for the CDR3 is TGTGCCAGCAGGGGCGGGAGCAATCAGCCCCAGCATTTT. The chain links TRBV7-2 to TRBJ1-5; D gene ambiguous. The length of the CDR3 is 13 residues. Per the germline V gene, CDR1 is SGHTA and CDR2 is FQGNSA. V was cut by 6 bases and J by 1 base, with 7 bases left in between. The full variable domain, rest sourced from reference TRBV7-2 and TRBJ1-5, is GAGVSQSPSNKVTEKGKDVELRCDPISGHTALYWYRQSLGQGLEFLIYFQGNSAPDKSGLPSDRFSAERTGGSVSTLTIQRTQQEDSAVYLCASRGGSNQPQHFGDGTRLSIL.

The J gene is TRBJ2-5, the V gene TRBV7-9; TRBD1 matches at 8 bases. Germline V lookup: CDR1 SEHNR, CDR2 FQNEAQ (reference sequence). The CDR3 extends over 14 amino acids. The J segment lost 5 bases and the V segment lost 7 bases, leaving 9 bases of the junction unmatched. CDR3 in DNA: TGTGCCAGCATGAGGCAGGGGGCTTCGGAGACCCAGTACTTC. It encodes CASMRQGASETQYF.

In its sample, this clone was seen once. The chain is built from TRBV9 and TRBJ2-7, with D possibly TRBD1 on 6 matching bases. The V end lost 0 bases, the J end lost 2 bases, and 12 bases lay between the germline ends. Looked up from germline, CDR1 is SGDLS and CDR2 is YYNGEE. The CDR3 is 15 amino acids. This CDR3 is CASSVGRGITYEQYF. DNA for the CDR3: TGTGCCAGCAGCGTAGGAAGGGGGATCACCTACGAGCAGTACTTC.

The rearrangement joins TRBV18 to TRBJ2-2, with D tentatively TRBD1 (6 bases). The CDR3 contains 18 residues. The germline V gene has CDR1 KGHSH and CDR2 LQKENI. Trimming removed 5 bases at V and 1 base at J, with 20 bases between. Here the CDR3 reads CASSTRGSSGQNTGELFF. As DNA, the CDR3 is TGTGCCAGCTCAACACGCGGCAGCTCGGGACAGAACACCGGGGAGCTGTTTTTT.